Sequencing of this T cell receptor beta chain was carried out in a study of metastatic and nonmetastatic thyroid tumors. About the study: Across peripheral blood and tumor or nodule tissue samples taken from malignant and benign thyroid patients, the repertoires were compared with one another.

Germline V gene sequence: CDR1 SGHAT, CDR2 FQNNGV. CDR3 length: 14 residues. Nobody among the patients had been given any treatment before thyroid surgery. TCRdb recomputed clones from the PCR reads via MiXCR. The data contain 20,000 or so clones, less than 35% of them singletons. This clone was seen ten or more times. This may be a read error: a much more frequent sequence differs by one nucleotide. The receptor comes from a female donor with papillary thyroid cancer or a benign thyroid nodule (not recorded which). Some clones in this sample may be carry-over from other donors' samples. V is TRBV11-2 and J is TRBJ1-6, with 8 bases aligning to TRBD1. Sequencing was carried out using adjacent normal tissue. CDR3 residues: CASSLGDRISPPHF. DNA for the CDR3: TGTGCCAGCAGCTTAGGGGACAGGATCTCACCCCCCCACTTT.